A single sample gave rise to the 30 T cell receptor beta chains below, sequenced in a study of blood T cells in healthy people across ages. It was with a sample-barcoded 5' primer and a J-beta primer mix that a second PCR of roughly 7 to 12 cycles was run. MiXCR was run by TCRdb on the 5' RACE reads, yielding one entry per CDR3 protein. Of 450,000 to 650,000 distinct CDR3 sequences detected, approximately 25% appear once; the ten largest clones hold just over 8.5%. This same sample was also taken into another study, of T cells of mothers and their children.

Specimen: blood. Source of these receptors: a boy under 18 in good health.

Only a few counts were recorded for this clonotype. This chain connects TRBV7-9 to TRBJ2-3; no clear D gene. The length of the CDR3 is 13 residues. Between the trimmed V and J ends, which lost 4 bases and 6 bases, there was a span of 11 bases. The germline V gene has CDR1 SEHNR and CDR2 FQNEAQ (reference sequence). CDR3 DNA: TGTGCCAGCAGCTCACCCGGTCAGGATACGCAGTATTTT. Translating it yields CASSSPGQDTQYF.

The gene calls are TRBV27 and TRBJ2-6; 7 nucleotides align to TRBD1. The CDR3 extends over 17 amino acids. Trimming at V came to 5 bases and at J to 0 bases, leaving 7 bases not matched to a gene. Germline-derived CDR1 and CDR2 are MNHEY and SMNVEV (reference sequence). For the CDR3, the DNA is TGTGCCAGCAGTAACCGGGACAGCTTCTCTGGGGCCAACGTCCTGACTTTC. Its translation: CASSNRDSFSGANVLTF.

The chain has TRBV5-1 and TRBJ2-6; TRBD1 matches 9 bases. Germline V gives CDR1 SGHRS, CDR2 YFSETQ. The V gene end was trimmed by 2 bases and the J gene end by 4 bases; junction bases not matched to a gene: 4. The CDR3 runs 16 residues. This CDR3 is CASSLQGAPGANVLTF. The CDR3 DNA is TGCGCCAGCAGCTTACAGGGGGCACCCGGGGCCAACGTCCTGACTTTC. The full variable domain, in which reference TRBV5-1 and TRBJ2-6 provide the parts outside the CDR3, is KAGVTQTPRYLIKTRGQQVTLSCSPISGHRSVSWYQQTPGQGLQFLFEYFSETQRNKGNFPGRFSGRQFSNSRSEMNVSTLELGDSALYLCASSLQGAPGANVLTFGAGSRLTVL.

This chain uses TRBV5-1 with TRBJ2-3, with D perhaps matching TRBD2 (5 bases). The V and J ends lost 0 bases and 3 bases respectively, with 5 bases between them. Germline CDR1 reads SGHRS; CDR2 reads YFSETQ. The length of the CDR3 is 13 residues. The CDR3 here is CASSLGETDTQYF. The CDR3 nucleotides are TGCGCCAGCAGCTTGGGGGAGACAGATACGCAGTATTTT.

The sample holds a few counts of this clonotype. V and J are TRBV11-2 and TRBJ2-2; D is undetermined. The CDR3 covers 11 residues. Trimming removed 7 bases at V and 6 bases at J, with 6 bases between. Germline-derived CDR1 and CDR2 are SGHAT and FQNNGV. This chain's CDR3 is CASIPSGELFF. CDR3 DNA: TGTGCCAGCATCCCGTCCGGGGAGCTGTTTTTT.

In its sample, this clonotype was seen a few times. In nucleotides, the CDR3 is TGCGCCAGCAGCCAAGATGGCGGGCTCTCTGGGGCCAACGTCCTGACTTTC. This translates into CASSQDGGLSGANVLTF. V usage is TRBV4-3 and J usage is TRBJ2-6; TRBD2 might be the D (5 bases). Germline V gives CDR1 LGHNA, CDR2 YSLEER. The CDR3 has 17 amino acids. V shed 0 bases and J shed 0 bases, with 9 bases lying between them.

This clonotype was detected only a few times. The chain carries TRBV12-5 and TRBJ2-7; TRBD1 matches at 7 bases. With V trimmed by 6 bases and J by 4 bases, 15 bases remained unmatched. This CDR3 is 16 amino acids long. The germline V gene has CDR1 LGHNT and CDR2 FRNRAP. This CDR3 is CASGSIWTGEMYEQYF. The CDR3 DNA sequence: TGTGCTAGTGGATCAATCTGGACAGGCGAGATGTACGAGCAGTACTTC. Together with reference TRBV12-5 and TRBJ2-7, the CDR3 gives the full variable domain: DARVTQTPRHKVTEMGQEVTMRCQPILGHNTVFWYRQTMMQGLELLAYFRNRAPLDDSGMPKDRFSAEMPDATLATLKIQPSEPRDSAVYFCASGSIWTGEMYEQYFGPGTRLTVT.

A single count supports this clonotype. The rearrangement joins TRBV20-1 to TRBJ2-7; maybe TRBD1 (6 bases). V gave up 4 bases and J gave up 0 bases, with 7 bases separating them. The CDR3 contains 12 residues. Germline CDR1 is DFQATT and CDR2 is SNEGSKA (reference sequence). CDR3 residues: CSATGASYEQYF. As DNA, the CDR3 is TGCAGTGCTACAGGGGCCTCCTACGAGCAGTACTTC.

The V and J genes are TRBV7-9 and TRBJ2-5; 7 bases map to TRBD2. The DNA end lines up better with TRBJ2-7; the J call may be wrong. The germline V gene has CDR1 SEHNR and CDR2 FQNEAQ (reference sequence). The CDR3 length is 14 residues. CDR3 nucleotides: TGTGCCAGCAGCTCCCACGGGACTACCTACGAGCAGTACTTC. Its translation is CASSSHGTTYEQYF.

Comments on this clonotype: This sequence may be a read error, since a much larger clone differs from it by one base. This rearrangement joins TRBV2 to TRBJ2-5, with no clear D. The CDR3 has 13 amino acids. In germline, CDR1 is SNHLY, CDR2 FYNNEI. The CDR3 bases are TGTGCCAGCAGAGTTGTCCAACAAGAGGCCCAGTACTTC. As protein: CASRVVQQEAQYF.

The chain employs TRBV9 and TRBJ2-5, with 7 bases matching TRBD2. The J call may be incorrect, as the DNA end agrees better with TRBJ2-1. Germline CDR1 and CDR2: SGDLS and YYNGEE. The CDR3 consists of 15 residues. The CDR3 is CASSVVGGTWDEQFF. The CDR3 coding sequence is TGTGCCAGCAGCGTAGTCGGGGGGACCTGGGATGAGCAGTTCTTC.

This chain joins TRBV20-1 and TRBJ2-7; tentative D call: TRBD1 (6 bases). This CDR3 is built from 17 residues. Deletions cut 3 bases from V and 3 bases from J, with 24 bases between. The germline V gene encodes CDR1 DFQATT and CDR2 SNEGSKA (reference sequence). The DNA for the CDR3 is TGCAGTGCTAGTAGGCGGGTAGGGGACACTAACTACTACGAGCAGTACTTC. Protein sequence: CSASRRVGDTNYYEQYF.

This chain joins TRBV28 and TRBJ1-1, with D possibly TRBD1 on 5 matching bases. The CDR3 sequence is 14 residues long. V was shortened by 6 bases and J by 0 bases, with 11 bases between the two germline ends. Germline V gene lookup returns CDR1 MDHEN and CDR2 SYDVKM. The CDR3 DNA reads as TGTGCCAGCAGGTTCGGGGGTTTGAACACTGAAGCTTTCTTT. Its translation: CASRFGGLNTEAFF.

The V call is TRBV7-3, the J call TRBJ2-1; the match to TRBD2 covers 7 bases. Germline CDR1 is SGHTA and CDR2 is FQGTGA. The V gene end was trimmed by 5 bases and the J gene end by 12 bases; junction bases not matched to a gene: 10. The CDR3 sequence is 13 residues long. DNA for the CDR3: TGTGCCAGCAGCCCCGGTAGCGGGCCCGCGCAGTTCTTC. Encoded protein: CASSPGSGPAQFF.

The chain is built from TRBV6-2 or TRBV6-3 and TRBJ1-6; D is unresolved. V dropped 2 bases and J dropped 8 bases, with 4 bases sitting between them. The germline gives CDR1 MNHEY, CDR2 SVGEGT. CDR3 length: 12 amino acids. This chain's CDR3 is CASSYGDSPLHF. As DNA, the CDR3 is TGTGCCAGCAGTTACGGGGATTCACCCCTCCACTTT.

The V and J genes are TRBV3-1 and TRBJ2-1, with D perhaps matching TRBD1 (6 bases). The J call may be wrong; the DNA end is better matched by TRBJ2-7. The CDR3 contains 13 residues. Germline lookup yields CDR1 LGHDT and CDR2 YNNKEL (reference sequence). CDR3 sequence: CASSPSDRYEQYF. Here the CDR3 DNA reads TGTGCCAGCAGCCCATCGGACAGATACGAGCAGTACTTC.

The rearrangement links TRBV19 to TRBJ2-2, with D perhaps TRBD1 (6 bases). The CDR3 contains 15 residues. The germline V gene encodes CDR1 LNHDA and CDR2 SQIVND (reference sequence). V was trimmed by 1 base and J by 3 bases, leaving 9 bases between them. The CDR3 region is CASSIVNRDTGELFF. DNA for the CDR3: TGTGCCAGTAGTATAGTGAACAGGGACACCGGGGAGCTGTTTTTT. Complete variable domain (other parts from reference TRBV19 and TRBJ2-2): DGGITQSPKYLFRKEGQNVTLSCEQNLNHDAMYWYRQDPGQGLRLIYYSQIVNDFQKGDIAEGYSVSREKKESFPLTVTSAQKNPTAFYLCASSIVNRDTGELFFGEGSRLTVL.

V gene TRBV24-1 combines with J gene TRBJ2-1; TRBD2 agrees at 7 bases. Unmatched junction bases numbered 17, after V lost 3 bases and J lost 1 base. CDR1 and CDR2 (germline): KGHDR, SFDVKD. The length of the CDR3 is 20 residues. DNA for the CDR3: TGTGCCACCAGTGATCTCGGGACTAACACCCGGGGTGGATCCTACAATGAGCAGTTCTTC. Translating it yields CATSDLGTNTRGGSYNEQFF.

In DNA, the CDR3 is TGTGCCACCAGTGACTCCCTAAGGACTTACTTC. Translation: CATSDSLRTYF. This rearrangement joins TRBV24-1 to TRBJ2-7; the D gene is possibly TRBD2 (5 bases). The CDR3 has 11 amino acids. Trimming stripped 4 bases from V and 13 bases from J, with 13 bases between. From germline, CDR1 is KGHDR and CDR2 SFDVKD.

This clonotype was seen ten or more times. The rearrangement links TRBV2 to TRBJ2-3; 8 bases fit TRBD2. The germline CDR1 and CDR2 sequences are SNHLY and FYNNEI. The trim removed 6 bases at V and 1 base at J, leaving 3 bases unmatched. The CDR3 runs to 14 residues. In DNA form, the CDR3 reads TGTGCCAGCAGCTCCGGGAGGGGCACAGATACGCAGTATTTT. Protein sequence: CASSSGRGTDTQYF. Full variable domain (remainder filled in from reference TRBV2 and TRBJ2-3): EPEVTQTPSHQVTQMGQEVILRCVPISNHLYFYWYRQILGQKVEFLVSFYNNEISEKSEIFDDQFSVERPDGSNFTLKIRSTKLEDSAMYFCASSSGRGTDTQYFGPGTRLTVL.

This clonotype was recorded a few times. V and J are TRBV12-3 or TRBV12-4 and TRBJ2-3; D remains ambiguous. This CDR3 region has 13 residues. V lost 6 bases, J lost 1 base, and 8 bases lay in between. CDR3 sequence reads: CASRNSGTDTQYF. CDR3 bases: TGTGCCAGCAGGAACAGCGGCACAGATACGCAGTATTTT.

This chain links TRBV29-1 with TRBJ1-1; D call uncertain. CDR1 is SQVTM, CDR2 ANQGSEA, per germline. Trimming took off 4 bases at V and 5 bases at J, with 14 bases between the two ends. The CDR3 runs to 13 residues. The CDR3 bases are TGCAGCGTTGTTTCCGGGCGGGCGACTGAAGCTTTCTTT. Encoded protein: CSVVSGRATEAFF.

The chain links TRBV11-2 to TRBJ2-1; TRBD2 might be the D (5 bases). This CDR3 region has 14 residues. Trimming pared 6 bases from V and 0 bases from J, leaving 9 bases between. Germline V gene data show CDR1 as SGHAT and CDR2 as FQNNGV. CDR3: CASRRRSSYNEQFF. CDR3 DNA sequence: TGTGCCAGCAGAAGGAGGAGCTCCTACAATGAGCAGTTCTTC. Filled out from reference TRBV11-2 and TRBJ2-1, the complete variable domain reads EAGVAQSPRYKIIEKRQSVAFWCNPISGHATLYWYQQILGQGPKLLIQFQNNGVVDDSQLPKDRFSAERLKGVDSTLKIQPAKLEDSAVYLCASRRRSSYNEQFFGPGTRLTVL.

Only a few counts were recorded for this clonotype. The V call is TRBV7-3, the J call TRBJ2-3; D possibly corresponds to TRBD1 (5 bases). Germline V gives CDR1 SGHTA, CDR2 FQGTGA. Trimming removed 5 bases from V and 6 bases from J, with 18 bases in between. This CDR3 is 15 amino acids long. For the CDR3, the DNA is TGTGCCAGCAGCCCAGAAGGGGCAGCCCTGGATACGCAGTATTTT. This codes for CASSPEGAALDTQYF. Drawing the rest from reference TRBV7-3 and TRBJ2-3, the complete variable domain is GAGVSQTPSNKVTEKGKYVELRCDPISGHTALYWYRQSLGQGPEFLIYFQGTGAADDSGLPNDRFFAVRPEGSVSTLKIQRTERGDSAVYLCASSPEGAALDTQYFGPGTRLTVL.

Comments on this clonotype: Compared with germline, one end of the junction differs, possibly owing to a read error. The chain employs TRBV29-1 and TRBJ1-2, with D perhaps matching TRBD1 (5 bases). CDR1 is SQVTM, CDR2 ANQGSEA, per germline. The CDR3 consists of 15 residues. CDR3 DNA: TGCAGCGCCGTCCGACTGGGCAGGGCTAACTATGGCCACACCTTC. Translation: CSAVRLGRANYGHTF.

There are a few counts of this clonotype. The chain employs TRBV21-1 and TRBJ2-5; the table assigns TRBD2, which was not confirmed against the DNA. The end of the DNA is better explained by TRBJ2-7, so the J call may be wrong. TRBV21-1 is given as a pseudogene. This CDR3 has 16 amino acids. CDR3 loop: CASSKGEGRPPYEQYF. CDR3 coding DNA: TGTGCCAGCAGCAAAGGAGAGGGCCGACCGCCCTACGAGCAGTACTTC.

This chain uses TRBV2 with TRBJ2-5, with D unresolved. The last part of the DNA fits TRBJ2-7 better; the J call may be wrong. The CDR3 runs to 12 residues. The germline V gene encodes CDR1 SNHLY and CDR2 FYNNEI. The CDR3 region has the DNA TGTGCCAGCATAGCACAGCCCTACGAGCAGTACTTC. Amino acid sequence: CASIAQPYEQYF.

The chain combines TRBV19 with TRBJ2-5, with 10 nucleotides matching TRBD2. There are 16 residues in the CDR3. The junction had 11 bases not matched to a gene; V was cut back by 5 bases and J by 5 bases. The germline gives CDR1 LNHDA, CDR2 SQIVND (reference sequence). CDR3 protein: CASSSRLAGEEETQYF. CDR3 DNA: TGTGCCAGTAGTTCCCGACTAGCGGGTGAGGAGGAGACCCAGTACTTC.

This clonotype was found a few times. J is TRBJ2-5 and V is TRBV6-1; 7 bases agree with TRBD1. Unmatched junction bases numbered 10, after V lost 6 bases and J lost 0 bases. The CDR3 runs to 16 residues. CDR1 and CDR2 from the germline V gene are MNHNS and SASEGT. This CDR3 reads CASSPNEDRYQETQYF. In DNA, the CDR3 is TGTGCCAGCAGCCCTAATGAGGACAGGTACCAAGAGACCCAGTACTTC.

In this sample, this clonotype turned up a few times. The V and J genes are TRBV7-9 and TRBJ2-5, with D unresolved. V gave up 1 base and J gave up 11 bases, with 14 bases separating them. CDR3 size: 13 residues. From germline, CDR1 is SEHNR and CDR2 FQNEAQ (reference sequence). CDR3: CASSLVGMAEQYF. The CDR3 DNA reads TGTGCCAGCAGCTTAGTTGGGATGGCTGAGCAGTACTTC.